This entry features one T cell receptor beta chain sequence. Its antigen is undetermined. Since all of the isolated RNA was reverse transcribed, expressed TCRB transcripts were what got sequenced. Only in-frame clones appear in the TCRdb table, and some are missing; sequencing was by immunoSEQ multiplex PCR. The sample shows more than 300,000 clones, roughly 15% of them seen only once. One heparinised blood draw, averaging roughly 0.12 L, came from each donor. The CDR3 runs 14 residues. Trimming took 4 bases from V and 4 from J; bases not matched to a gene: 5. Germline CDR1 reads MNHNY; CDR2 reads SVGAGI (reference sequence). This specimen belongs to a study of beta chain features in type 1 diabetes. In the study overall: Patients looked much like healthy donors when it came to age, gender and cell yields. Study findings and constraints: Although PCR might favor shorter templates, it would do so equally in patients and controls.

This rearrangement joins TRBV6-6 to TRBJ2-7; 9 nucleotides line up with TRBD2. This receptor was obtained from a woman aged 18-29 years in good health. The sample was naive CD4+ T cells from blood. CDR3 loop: CASSSPGLAYEQYF. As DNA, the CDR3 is TGTGCCAGCAGTTCCCCGGGACTAGCTTACGAGCAGTACTTC.